This record concerns one T cell receptor beta chain sequence. Its matching antigen is unknown. Time point of the sample: blood 2 weeks post-SBRT. Treatment given: 15 Gy SBRT to primary tumor, nephrectomy 4 weeks later. Sequencing was performed with immunoSEQ multiplex PCR; in TCRdb, only in-frame clones are kept and a portion is missing. The sample comprises 20,000 to 30,000 clones, approximately 84% of which are singletons, and 31% rests with the top ten. Germline lookup yields CDR1 LGHNA and CDR2 YSLEER. This CDR3 region has 17 residues. V was pared by 3 bases and J by 3 bases, with 21 bases between. The data belong to a study of radiation and T cells in renal cell carcinoma. Findings of the study overall: Top tumor clonotypes rose in blood 2 weeks post-radiation, then contracted.

The chain recombines TRBV4-3 with TRBJ2-7; D perhaps matches TRBD2 (5 bases). The sample here was blood, taken from a patient whose treatment included radiotherapy and nephrectomy. This TCR was recovered from a man between 60 and 75 years old with renal cell carcinoma. The CDR3 is CASSQSILKRANYEQYF. CDR3 nucleotide sequence: TGCGCCAGCAGCCAGTCCATTCTTAAGAGGGCTAACTACGAGCAGTACTTC.